This is a list of T cell receptor beta chains from one sample in a study of cytomegalovirus exposure and HLA in healthy donors. TCRdb's copy holds only in-frame clones and misses some; the assay was immunoSEQ multiplex PCR. Here the sample spans about 330,000 clones, about 85% being singletons. Material: PBMCs. These TCRs come from a woman aged 25-40 years in good health and CMV-seropositive. The CDR3 runs from the conserved cysteine through the conserved F or W. D genes are given only for firm matches. A clone size is listed for some rows: how often the clone was seen (once, few, many), or a class if it is expanded.

>.|TRBV7-8|TRBJ2-7|.
TGTGCCAGCAGCTTACAGTACGAGCAGTACTTC
CASSLQYEQYF
>.|TRBV6-5|TRBJ1-1|.
TGTGCCAGCACCACCGTCGTGGGCACTGAAGCTTTCTTT
CASTTVVGTEAFF
>.|TRBV2|TRBJ2-7|.
TGTGCCAGCAGATCCCTAGCAGCGAACTCCTACGAGCAGTACTTC
CASRSLAANSYEQYF
>.|TRBV15|TRBJ2-1|TRBD2
TGTGCCACCAGCAGAATTCCAAATCACCTAGCGGGCCGATACAATGAGCAGTTCTTC
CATSRIPNHLAGRYNEQFF
>.|TRBV28|TRBJ2-3|.
TGTGCCAGCAGTTTTTTAAGAGCTCCTTACACAGATACGCAGTATTTT
CASSFLRAPYTDTQYF
>.|TRBV30|TRBJ2-3|.
TGTGCCTGGAGTGTACTTTCGGCGTATACGCAGTATTTT
CAWSVLSAYTQYF
>.|TRBV7-3|TRBJ2-7|.
TGTGCCAGCAGCTTGGACTATAAATCAAATGAGCAGTACTTC
CASSLDYKSNEQYF
>.|TRBV6-5|TRBJ2-7|.
TGTGCCAGCAGTGGCGGGACCGCCGCCTACGAGCAGTACTTC
CASSGGTAAYEQYF
>.|TRBV7-3|TRBJ1-1|.
TGTGCCAGCAGCTCACTGACAGTCATGAACACTGAAGCTTTCTTT
CASSSLTVMNTEAFF
>few|TRBV29-1|TRBJ1-2|.
TGCACCCCCCTCGGCGGGTGTGATGGCTACACCTTC
CTPLGGCDGYTF
>.|TRBV27|TRBJ2-3|TRBD2
TGTGCCAGCAGTTTGGGACTAGCGACAGATACGCAGTATTTT
CASSLGLATDTQYF
>.|TRBV30|TRBJ1-1|.
TGTGCCTGGAGTGTAGTGGTCAACACTGAAGCTTTCTTT
CAWSVVVNTEAFF